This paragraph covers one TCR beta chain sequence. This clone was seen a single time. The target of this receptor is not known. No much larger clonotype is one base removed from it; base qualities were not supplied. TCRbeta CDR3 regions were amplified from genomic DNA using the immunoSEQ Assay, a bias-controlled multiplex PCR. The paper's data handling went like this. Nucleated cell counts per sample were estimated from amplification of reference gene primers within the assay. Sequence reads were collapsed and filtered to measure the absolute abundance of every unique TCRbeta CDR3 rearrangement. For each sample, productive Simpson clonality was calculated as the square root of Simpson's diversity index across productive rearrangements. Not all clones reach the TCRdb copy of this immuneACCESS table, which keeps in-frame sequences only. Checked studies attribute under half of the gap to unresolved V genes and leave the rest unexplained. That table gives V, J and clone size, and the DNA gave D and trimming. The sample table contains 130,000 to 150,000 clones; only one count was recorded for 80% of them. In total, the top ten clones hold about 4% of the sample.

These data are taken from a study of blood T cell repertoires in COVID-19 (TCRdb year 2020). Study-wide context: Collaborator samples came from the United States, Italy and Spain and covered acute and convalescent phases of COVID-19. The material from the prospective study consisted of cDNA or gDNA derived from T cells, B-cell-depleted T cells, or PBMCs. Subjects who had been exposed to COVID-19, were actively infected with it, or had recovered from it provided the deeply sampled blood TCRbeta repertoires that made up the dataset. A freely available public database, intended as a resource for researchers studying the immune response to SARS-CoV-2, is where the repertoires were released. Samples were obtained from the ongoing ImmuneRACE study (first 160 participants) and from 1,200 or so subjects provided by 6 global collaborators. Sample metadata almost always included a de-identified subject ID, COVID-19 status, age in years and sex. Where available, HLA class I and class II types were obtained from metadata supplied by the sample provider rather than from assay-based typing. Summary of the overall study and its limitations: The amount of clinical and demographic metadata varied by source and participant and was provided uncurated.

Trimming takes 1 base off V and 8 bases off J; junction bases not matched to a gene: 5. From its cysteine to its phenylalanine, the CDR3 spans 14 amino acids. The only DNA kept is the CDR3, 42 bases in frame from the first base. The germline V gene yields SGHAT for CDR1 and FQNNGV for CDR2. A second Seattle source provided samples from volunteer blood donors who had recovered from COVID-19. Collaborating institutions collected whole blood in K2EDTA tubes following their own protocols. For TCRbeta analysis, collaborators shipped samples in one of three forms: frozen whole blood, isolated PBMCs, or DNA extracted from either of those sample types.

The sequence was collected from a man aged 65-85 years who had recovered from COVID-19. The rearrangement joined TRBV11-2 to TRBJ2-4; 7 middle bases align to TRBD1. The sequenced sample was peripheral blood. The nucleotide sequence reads TGTGCCAGCAGCTTAGGCAGGGGGTCGGACATTCAGTACTTC. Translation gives CASSLGRGSDIQYF.